One sample yielded the 23 T cell receptor beta chains listed below, sequenced in a study of blood T cell repertoires in COVID-19. TCRdb's table, derived via immunoSEQ multiplex PCR, lists solely in-frame clones and lacks some. The repertoire holds about 180,000 clones, with more than 85% as singletons. Sequencing was performed on peripheral blood. These receptor sequences come from a man in his sixties with COVID-19, enrolled during active disease.

The chain carries TRBV4-3 and TRBJ2-1; TRBD1 aligns across 8 bases. Germline CDR1 LGHNA, CDR2 YSLEER. The CDR3 is made up of 17 amino acids. The V and J ends lost 4 bases and 2 bases, in that order; junction bases with no gene match: 10. CDR3 loop: CASSRRTPGGPYNEQFF. In nucleotides, the CDR3 is TGCGCCAGCAGCCGACGGACCCCAGGGGGCCCCTACAATGAGCAGTTCTTC.

The chain couples TRBV30 to TRBJ2-1; 12 nucleotides agree with TRBD2. The CDR3 sequence is 16 residues long. CDR1 and CDR2 from the germline V gene are GTSNPN and SVGIG (reference sequence). With V trimmed by 4 bases and J by 3 bases, 7 bases remained unmatched. In DNA, the CDR3 is TGTGCCTGGACCCGAATACTAGCGGGGGGCTACAATGAGCAGTTCTTC. Protein: CAWTRILAGGYNEQFF.

The chain employs TRBV7-9 and TRBJ2-5; 11 nucleotides agree with TRBD2. CDR3 length: 16 residues. Germline loops: CDR1 SEHNR, CDR2 FQNEAQ (reference sequence). V shed 3 bases and J 3 bases; nucleotides not matched to a gene: 6. The CDR3 DNA reads TGTGCCAGCAGCTTGGGGGAGACTAGCGGGAAAGAGACCCAGTACTTC. Residues: CASSLGETSGKETQYF. The full variable domain, in which reference TRBV7-9 and TRBJ2-5 provide the parts outside the CDR3, is DTGVSQNPRHKITKRGQNVTFRCDPISEHNRLYWYRQTLGQGPEFLTYFQNEAQLEKSRLLSDRFSAERPKGSFSTLEIQRTEQGDSAMYLCASSLGETSGKETQYFGPGTRLLVL.

V usage is TRBV7-2 and J usage is TRBJ2-3; D is possibly TRBD1 (5 bases). Germline CDR1 and CDR2: SGHTA and FQGNSA. This CDR3 has 14 amino acids. Trimming removed 3 bases at V and 3 bases at J, with 10 bases between. CDR3: CASSLGPSTDTQYF. The DNA of the CDR3 is TGTGCCAGCAGCTTGGGGCCTAGTACAGATACGCAGTATTTT.

The rearrangement joins TRBV7-9 to TRBJ1-1; D call uncertain. Germline CDR1 SEHNR, CDR2 FQNEAQ (reference sequence). V lost 5 bases to trimming and J lost 8 bases, with 15 bases between them. The CDR3 is 13 amino acids. For the CDR3, the DNA is TGTGCCAGCAGCCGAGCTTTTGGAGCCGAAGCTTTCTTT. Its translation: CASSRAFGAEAFF.

The chain has TRBV6-2 or TRBV6-3 and TRBJ2-3, with a weak D call TRBD2 (5 bases). Germline assignment: CDR1 MNHEY and CDR2 SVGEGT. CDR3 length: 14 amino acids. With 5 bases removed from V and 1 base from J, the gap between germline ends came to 10 bases. The CDR3 sequence is CASSRDYRTDTQYF. CDR3 nucleotide sequence: TGTGCCAGCAGTCGTGACTACCGCACAGATACGCAGTATTTT.

This chain links TRBV27 with TRBJ2-1, with 9 bases that match TRBD2. Per the germline V gene, CDR1 is MNHEY and CDR2 is SMNVEV (reference sequence). This CDR3 is 16 amino acids long. V dropped 3 bases and J dropped 4; count of bases not matched to a gene: 7. CDR3 sequence (DNA): TGTGCCAGCAGTTTCATAGCGGGAGTAGATTACAATGAGCAGTTCTTC. This gives the protein CASSFIAGVDYNEQFF.

V gene TRBV7-2 combines with J gene TRBJ2-4, with a possible D match to TRBD1 (5 bases). The germline V and J ends were trimmed by 0 bases and 7 bases, with 10 bases remaining between them. CDR1 is SGHTA, CDR2 FQGNSA, per germline. CDR3 length equals 14 residues. CDR3 sequence: CASSLAGPANIQYF. In DNA, the CDR3 is TGTGCCAGCAGCTTAGCGGGGCCAGCCAACATTCAGTACTTC.

The gene calls are TRBV6-1 and TRBJ1-4, with D uncertain. CDR1 and CDR2 from the germline V gene are MNHNS and SASEGT. V lost 6 bases and J lost 12, with 14 bases in between. The CDR3 loop spans 12 amino acids. CDR3 coding DNA: TGTGCCAGCAGCCTTGGGTCGCTAGAACTGTTTTTT. Translating gives CASSLGSLELFF.

CDR3 region: CATGTRGVGELFF. CDR3 in DNA: TGTGCCACGGGGACGCGGGGGGTCGGGGAGCTGTTTTTT. This sequence joins TRBV19 and TRBJ2-2; 8 nucleotides match TRBD2. Trimming removed 10 bases from V and 7 bases from J; junction bases left unmatched: 8. This CDR3 is built from 13 residues. Germline CDR1 and CDR2: LNHDA and SQIVND (reference sequence).

The genes are TRBV28 and TRBJ1-2; a weak D match, TRBD1 (5 bases). V was trimmed by 7 bases and J by 2 bases, leaving 8 bases between them. The germline gives CDR1 MDHEN, CDR2 SYDVKM. The CDR3 is made up of 12 amino acids. The CDR3 loop is CASIRGNYGYTF. The CDR3 bases are TGTGCCAGCATCCGGGGGAACTATGGCTACACCTTC.

V usage is TRBV5-4 and J usage is TRBJ2-2; no reliable D call. The V and J ends lost 4 bases and 3 bases respectively, with 19 bases between them. Germline assignment: CDR1 SGHNT and CDR2 YYREEE (reference sequence). The CDR3 extends over 17 amino acids. CDR3 in DNA: TGTGCCAGCAGCGAGGTGGTGGGTCTCGGTCACACCGGGGAGCTGTTTTTT. This sequence encodes CASSEVVGLGHTGELFF.

The chain combines TRBV14 with TRBJ1-1; D is undetermined. V was pared by 0 bases and J by 6 bases, with 8 bases between. Per the germline V gene, CDR1 is SGHDN and CDR2 is FVKESK. The CDR3 runs to 13 residues. Here the CDR3 DNA reads TGTGCCAGCAGCCAAGATTTAGACTCTGAAGCTTTCTTT. This codes for CASSQDLDSEAFF.

V is TRBV3-1 (or the pseudogene TRBV3-2) and J is TRBJ1-6, with D tentatively TRBD1 (6 bases). CDR3 length: 16 amino acids. CDR1 is LGHDT and CDR2 is YNNKEL in the germline V gene (reference sequence). Trimming left V 6 bases short and J 3 bases short, with 15 bases between. The CDR3 nucleotides are TGTGCCAGCAGTATACAGGGCTTGGTCTATAATTCACCCCTCCACTTT. Amino acid sequence: CASSIQGLVYNSPLHF.

The J gene is TRBJ1-3, the V gene TRBV28; a possible D gene is TRBD1 (5 bases). CDR1 MDHEN and CDR2 SYDVKM come from the germline V gene. Trimming took off 5 bases at V and 6 bases at J, with 23 bases between the two ends. The CDR3 is 17 amino acids. Here the CDR3 DNA reads TGTGCCAGCAGTACCCCCGGGGAGGGGACCGGGGTAAACACCATATATTTT. Protein product: CASSTPGEGTGVNTIYF.

V usage is TRBV12-3 or TRBV12-4 and J usage is TRBJ1-5; D gene uncertain. The CDR3 loop spans 13 amino acids. With 2 bases removed from V and 6 bases from J, the gap between germline ends came to 8 bases. The CDR3 DNA reads as TGTGCCAGCAGTTTAACGCGGGGTCAGCCCCAGCATTTT. Translated: CASSLTRGQPQHF.

Only one count was recorded for this clone. This chain links TRBV7-2 with TRBJ1-5; D may be TRBD1 (6 bases). The CDR3 has 14 amino acids. The germline V gene has CDR1 SGHTA and CDR2 FQGNSA. Deletions cut 5 bases from V and 5 bases from J, with 13 bases between. The CDR3 loop is CASSPGAIDQPQHF. DNA of the CDR3: TGTGCCAGCAGCCCAGGGGCCATCGATCAGCCCCAGCATTTT.

The chain couples TRBV7-9 to TRBJ1-5; TRBD1 matches 9 bases. Germline CDR1 and CDR2: SEHNR and FQNEAQ (reference sequence). This CDR3 contains 13 residues. V was pared by 4 bases and J by 6 bases, with 1 base of the junction left unmatched. The CDR3 sequence: CASSSQGAQPQHF. The CDR3 coding sequence is TGTGCCAGCAGCTCACAGGGGGCTCAGCCCCAGCATTTT.

The chain links TRBV9 to TRBJ1-1, with unresolved D. The V end lost 3 bases, the J end lost 0 bases, and 6 bases lay between the germline ends. Germline loops: CDR1 SGDLS, CDR2 YYNGEE. CDR3 length: 13 residues. CDR3 protein: CASSGLLNTEAFF. The CDR3 DNA follows: TGTGCCAGCAGCGGACTTTTGAACACTGAAGCTTTCTTT.

This chain links TRBV28 with TRBJ1-5, with D unclear. V was pared by 3 bases and J by 4 bases, with 4 bases between. The length of the CDR3 is 12 residues. The germline CDR1 and CDR2 sequences are MDHEN and SYDVKM. CDR3: CASSFLNQPQHF. The CDR3 DNA follows: TGTGCCAGCAGTTTTCTTAATCAGCCCCAGCATTTT.

The chain combines TRBV27 with TRBJ1-2, with 7 bases that match TRBD1. Germline lookup yields CDR1 MNHEY and CDR2 SMNVEV (reference sequence). V gave up 6 bases and J gave up 3 bases; unmatched junction bases: 4. This CDR3 has 13 amino acids. CDR3 DNA sequence: TGTGCCAGCAGAGACGGGACAGACTATGGCTACACCTTC. Translation gives CASRDGTDYGYTF.

V gene TRBV6-2 or TRBV6-3 combines with J gene TRBJ2-3, with 10 bases matching TRBD2. Per the germline V gene, CDR1 is MNHEY and CDR2 is SVGEGT. The V segment lost 6 bases and the J segment 4 bases; nucleotides outside the gene matches: 10. CDR3 length: 16 residues. The CDR3 nucleotides read TGTGCCAGCAGCGATCATAGCGGGGGGCCGGCAGATACGCAGTATTTT. Translated, it gives CASSDHSGGPADTQYF.

This rearrangement joins TRBV5-1 to TRBJ2-6, with TRBD1 matching 8 bases. V lost 0 bases, J lost 0 bases, and 11 bases stayed unmatched. Germline CDR1 and CDR2: SGHRS and YFSETQ. The CDR3 length is 20 residues. CDR3 coding DNA: TGCGCCAGCAGCTTGGGTCGGGCAGGGGGCGTCGGCTCTGGGGCCAACGTCCTGACTTTC. Encoded protein: CASSLGRAGGVGSGANVLTF.